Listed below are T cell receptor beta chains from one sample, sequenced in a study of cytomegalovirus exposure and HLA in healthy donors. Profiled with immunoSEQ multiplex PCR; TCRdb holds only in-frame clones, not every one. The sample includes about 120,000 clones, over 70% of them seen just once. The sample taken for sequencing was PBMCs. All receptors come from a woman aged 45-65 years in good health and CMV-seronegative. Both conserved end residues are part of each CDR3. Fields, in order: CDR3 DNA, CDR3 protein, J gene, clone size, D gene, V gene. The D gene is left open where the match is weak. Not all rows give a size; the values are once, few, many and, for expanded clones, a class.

TGCAGTGCTACACCCGGCGGGTCTCAGTACTTC,CSATPGGSQYF,TRBJ2-4,.,.,TRBV20-1
TGTGCCAGCAGTGCAGGGGCTAGCGGGAGATATGAGCAGTTCTTC,CASSAGASGRYEQFF,TRBJ2-1,.,TRBD2,TRBV6-4
TGTGCCAGCAGTTTAACCGGCACCGGGGAGCTGTTTTTT,CASSLTGTGELFF,TRBJ2-2,once,.,TRBV27
TGTGCCAGTACCGACCCGACAGCGGGAGGTGATGAGCAGTTCTTC,CASTDPTAGGDEQFF,TRBJ2-1,.,TRBD2,TRBV19
TGTGCCAGCAACAGGGTTCTGGGGAGCTCCTACAATGAGCAGTTCTTC,CASNRVLGSSYNEQFF,TRBJ2-1,.,.,TRBV28
TGCGCCAGCAGCCAACCGGGACAGGGGTACAATGAGCAGTTCTTC,CASSQPGQGYNEQFF,TRBJ2-1,few,TRBD1,TRBV4-1
TGTGCCAGCAGTGACCTTGACAGGACAGATACGCAGTATTTT,CASSDLDRTDTQYF,TRBJ2-3,.,.,TRBV6-4
TGCGCCAGCAGCCAATTTTGGCCGGGACAGGGGGGATATGGCTACACCTTC,CASSQFWPGQGGYGYTF,TRBJ1-2,.,TRBD1,TRBV4-1
TGTGCCAGCAGCTTGACTAGCGGAGGAGGGAACATTCAGTACTTC,CASSLTSGGGNIQYF,TRBJ2-4,.,TRBD2,TRBV5-5
TGTGCCAGCAAAGGATGGGAGGGGGAAGCTTTCTTT,CASKGWEGEAFF,TRBJ1-1,.,.,TRBV6-4
TGTGCCAGCAGTGGGACCTATGGCGGGGCTTTCTTT,CASSGTYGGAFF,TRBJ1-1,few,.,TRBV6-4
TGTGCCAGCAGCTTAGCGCACTCCGATTCCTACGAGCAGTACTTC,CASSLAHSDSYEQYF,TRBJ2-7,.,.,TRBV7-9
TGTGCCTGGAGTGGTAGCGGGAGAAGGTACGAGCAGTACTTC,CAWSGSGRRYEQYF,TRBJ2-7,few,TRBD2,TRBV30
TGTGCCAGTTCTCCGGACAGGGGGCCTGTCGAGGGCACCGGGGAGCTGTTTTTT,CASSPDRGPVEGTGELFF,TRBJ2-2,.,TRBD1,TRBV19
TGCGCCAGCAGCCAAGATCCTCTAGCGGGAGAGTACGAGCAGTACTTC,CASSQDPLAGEYEQYF,TRBJ2-7,.,TRBD2,TRBV4-1
TGTGCCACCAGCACCAGGGTTGCGAACACCGGGGAGCTGTTTTTT,CATSTRVANTGELFF,TRBJ2-2,.,.,TRBV15
TGTGCCAGCAGCCCGCTAGCGGGAGCGACAGATACGCAGTATTTT,CASSPLAGATDTQYF,TRBJ2-3,.,TRBD2,TRBV2
TGTGCCTGCGAGCGCCTTTATGGCTACACCTTC,CACERLYGYTF,TRBJ1-2,.,.,TRBV30
TGTGCCAGCAGCCCCGAACAGGGACTAGCGACGAACACCGGGGAGCTGTTTTTT,CASSPEQGLATNTGELFF,TRBJ2-2,.,TRBD2,TRBV13
TGCAGCGTTGTTGGGACAGGGGACTACGAGCAGTACTTC,CSVVGTGDYEQYF,TRBJ2-7,once,TRBD1,TRBV29-1
TGTGCCACCAGCAGAGATCGGGACAGCGGTCAGCCCCAGCATTTT,CATSRDRDSGQPQHF,TRBJ1-5,.,TRBD1,TRBV15
TGTGCCAGCAGTTTTAGTGGGACTAGCTCGCCAGATACGCAGTATTTT,CASSFSGTSSPDTQYF,TRBJ2-3,.,TRBD2,TRBV6-5
TGTGCCAGCAGCTCACCCTGGAGCTCTGGGGCCAACGTCCTGACTTTC,CASSSPWSSGANVLTF,TRBJ2-6,.,.,TRBV11-2
TGTGCCGGCTCACCGACTAGCGGGAGCGGGAGCGAGCAGTACTTC,CAGSPTSGSGSEQYF,TRBJ2-7,.,TRBD2,TRBV18
TGTGCCAGCGTGGCTAGTACTGGGGCCAACGTCCTGACTTTC,CASVASTGANVLTF,TRBJ2-6,few,.,TRBV6-5
TGTGCCAGCAGCTTAGCGTCTACAGGGGGTTTGAACACCATATATTTT,CASSLASTGGLNTIYF,TRBJ1-3,.,TRBD1,TRBV7-2
TGTGCCTGGGGCGGGACTAGCGGAGGTTACAATGAGCAGTTCTTC,CAWGGTSGGYNEQFF,TRBJ2-1,.,TRBD2,TRBV30
TGCGCCAGCAGCTTGGTAGCGGATACGCAGTATTTT,CASSLVADTQYF,TRBJ2-3,.,.,TRBV5-1
TGTGCCAGCAGCGCCTCCGGGACAGGCGTTAATGGCTACACCTTC,CASSASGTGVNGYTF,TRBJ1-2,.,TRBD1,TRBV5-5
TGTGCCAGCAGGGGGGAGGGAACAGATACGCAGTATTTT,CASRGEGTDTQYF,TRBJ2-3,few,TRBD2,TRBV28
TGTGCCAGTAGTGGGGGGGCAGATACGCAGTATTTT,CASSGGADTQYF,TRBJ2-3,.,TRBD2,TRBV19
TGCGCCAGCAGCTTGGATAGCGGGAGGAATGAGCAGTTCTTC,CASSLDSGRNEQFF,TRBJ2-1,.,TRBD2,TRBV5-1
TGTGCCAGCAGTGCAACTCCATACAATGAGCAGTTCTTC,CASSATPYNEQFF,TRBJ2-1,few,.,TRBV6-4
TGTGCCAGCAGGCCGGGACTAGCGGCAGAAGATACGCAGTATTTT,CASRPGLAAEDTQYF,TRBJ2-3,once,TRBD2,TRBV6-5
TGTGCCATCAGTGAGTCGACGGGACTAGCGGGACAAGACAATGAGCAGTTCTTC,CAISESTGLAGQDNEQFF,TRBJ2-1,.,TRBD2,TRBV10-3
TGTGCCAGCAGTTTAACCGGGGGCTACACCTTC,CASSLTGGYTF,TRBJ1-2,.,.,TRBV28
TGTGCCTGGAGGCTCCTCACTGGGGCCACTGAAGCTTTCTTT,CAWRLLTGATEAFF,TRBJ1-1,.,.,TRBV30
TGTGCCAGCAGCGTAGAGGGGGAAAAACTGTTTTTT,CASSVEGEKLFF,TRBJ1-4,.,.,TRBV9